The source of this T cell receptor beta chain is a study of blood T cell repertoires in COVID-19. Study as a whole: The United States, Italy and Spain supplied acute and convalescent COVID-19 samples.

This clone is a singleton in its sample. The CDR3 runs 12 residues. Trimming shortened V by 7 bases and J by 0 bases, and 9 bases separated the two germline ends. Germline loops: CDR1 SQVTM, CDR2 ANQGSEA. Per the original data handling: Reference gene primer amplification yielded estimated nucleated cell counts. Method: immunoSEQ multiplex PCR; TCRdb's copy keeps in-frame clones and lacks some. The D gene and trimming were derived from the DNA, and the V and J assignments and clone size from that table. The top ten clones hold 1% to 1.5% of a sample with around 400,000 clones, roughly 90% of them seen once.

This chain connects TRBV29-1 to TRBJ1-1; D is unclear. The sequencing input was peripheral blood. The sequence derives from a man aged 40-50 years with acute or convalescent COVID-19. The CDR3 loop reads CSARTLNTEAFF. CDR3 sequence (DNA): TGCAGCGCCCGGACTCTGAACACTGAAGCTTTCTTT.